The T cell receptor beta chain described here comes from a study of cytomegalovirus exposure and HLA in healthy donors. This PCR relied on a set of 60 Vbeta primers and 13 Jbeta primers. TCRdb keeps only in-frame clones here, not all; method: immunoSEQ multiplex PCR. The sample has around 150,000 clones, 80% to 90% seen once. The sequence derives from a young man in good health and CMV-seropositive. Sequencing was carried out using PBMCs.

The CDR3, as DNA: TGTGCCAGCAGCAAAGCGCCCCGGGACAGGGCTTTTGATACGCAGTATTTT. This codes for CASSKAPRDRAFDTQYF. The rearrangement uses TRBV21-1 and TRBJ2-3; the table calls TRBD1, which could not be checked here. TRBV21-1 is a listed pseudogene. The CDR3 extends over 17 amino acids.